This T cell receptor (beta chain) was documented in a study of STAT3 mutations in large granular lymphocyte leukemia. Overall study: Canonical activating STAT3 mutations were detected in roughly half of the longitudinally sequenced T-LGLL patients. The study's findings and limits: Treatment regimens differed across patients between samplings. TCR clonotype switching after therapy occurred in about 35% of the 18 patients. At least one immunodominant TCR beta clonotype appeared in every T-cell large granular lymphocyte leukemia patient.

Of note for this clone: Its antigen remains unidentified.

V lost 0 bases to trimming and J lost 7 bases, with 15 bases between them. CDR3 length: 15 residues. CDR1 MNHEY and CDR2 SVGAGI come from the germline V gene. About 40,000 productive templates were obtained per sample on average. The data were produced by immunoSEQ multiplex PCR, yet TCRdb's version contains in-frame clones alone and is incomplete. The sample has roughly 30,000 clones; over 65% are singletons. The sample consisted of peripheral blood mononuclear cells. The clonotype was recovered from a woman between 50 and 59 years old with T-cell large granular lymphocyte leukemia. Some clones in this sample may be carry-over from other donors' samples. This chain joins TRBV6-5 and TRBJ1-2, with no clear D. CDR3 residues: CASSYSADPSRGYTF. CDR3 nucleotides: TGTGCCAGCAGTTACTCGGCAGACCCTTCCCGTGGCTACACCTTC.